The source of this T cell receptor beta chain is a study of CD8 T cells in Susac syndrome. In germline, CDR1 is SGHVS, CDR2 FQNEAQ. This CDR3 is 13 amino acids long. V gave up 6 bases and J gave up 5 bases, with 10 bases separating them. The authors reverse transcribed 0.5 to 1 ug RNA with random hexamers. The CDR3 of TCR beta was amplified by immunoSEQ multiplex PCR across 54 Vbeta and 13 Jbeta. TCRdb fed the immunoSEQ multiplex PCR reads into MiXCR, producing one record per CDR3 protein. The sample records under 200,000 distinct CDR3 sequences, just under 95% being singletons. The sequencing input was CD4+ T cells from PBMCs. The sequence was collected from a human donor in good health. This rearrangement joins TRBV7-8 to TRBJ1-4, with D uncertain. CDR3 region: CASRPTENEKLFF. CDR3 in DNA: TGTGCCAGCAGGCCCACAGAAAATGAAAAACTGTTTTTT.